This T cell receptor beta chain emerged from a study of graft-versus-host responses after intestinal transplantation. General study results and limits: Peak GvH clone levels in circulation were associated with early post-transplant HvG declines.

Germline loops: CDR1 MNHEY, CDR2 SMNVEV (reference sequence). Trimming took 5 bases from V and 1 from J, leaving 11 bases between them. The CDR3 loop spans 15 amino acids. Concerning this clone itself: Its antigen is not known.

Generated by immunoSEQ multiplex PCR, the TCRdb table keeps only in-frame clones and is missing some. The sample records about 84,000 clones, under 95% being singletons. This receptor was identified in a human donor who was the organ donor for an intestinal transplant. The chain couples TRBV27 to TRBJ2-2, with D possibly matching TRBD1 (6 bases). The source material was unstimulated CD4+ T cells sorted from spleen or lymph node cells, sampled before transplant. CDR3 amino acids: CASSGARGNTGELFF. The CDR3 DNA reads TGTGCCAGCAGTGGGGCCAGGGGGAACACCGGGGAGCTGTTTTTT.